The clone carrying this T cell receptor (beta chain) occurred many times. This sample is drawn from a study of T cells in Graves' hyperthyroidism and ophthalmopathy. There were TCR beta CDR3 regions amplified from RNA transcripts. The TCR CDR3 was amplified in a first-round RT-PCR using the HTBI primer set. TCRdb re-derived calls from the multiplex PCR reads in MiXCR, one entry per CDR3 protein. The repertoire consists of 500,000 to 600,000 distinct CDR3 sequences, with nearly 20% occurring once and the leading ten covering 47%. Germline lookup yields CDR1 SNHLY and CDR2 FYNNEI. Trimming stripped 7 bases from V and 0 bases from J, with 11 bases between. The CDR3 spans 14 residues.

Sequencing was performed on blood. The chain joins TRBV2 to TRBJ2-3; D not certain. This TCR was recovered from a man between 40 and 49 years old with Graves' ophthalmopathy. CDR3 sequence (DNA): TGTGCCAGCAAGATGACCGAAAGCACAGATACGCAGTATTTT. Its translation: CASKMTESTDTQYF.